This T cell receptor beta chain came from a study of CD4+ T cells in melanoma. Profiling relied on immunoSEQ multiplex PCR, and the TCRdb table lists in-frame clones only, not all of them. The top ten clones hold approximately 5% of a sample with about 55,000 clones, approximately 70% of them seen once. Germline CDR1 SGHTA, CDR2 FQGNSA. V lost 4 bases and J lost 11, with 10 bases in between. This CDR3 has 11 residues. The sequence was collected from a human donor with melanoma. Source material: tumor tissue. V usage is TRBV7-2 and J usage is TRBJ2-3; D might be TRBD1 or TRBD2, each matching 5 bases. The CDR3 here is CASSSGTGQYF. CDR3 sequence (DNA): TGTGCCAGCAGCTCCGGGACCGGGCAGTATTTT.